The rows below give T cell receptor beta chains drawn from one sample of a study of CD8+CD57+ T cells in acquired aplastic anemia. One entry per CDR3 protein results from TCRdb running MiXCR on the reads. This sample yields roughly 80,000 distinct CDR3 sequences, of which around 44% are seen a single time; around 63% belongs to the top ten. The specimen was sorted CD4+, CD8+, or CD8+CD57+ T cells (not recorded which) from PBMCs. These receptors all stem from a human donor in good health, serving as a control. Each CDR3 is given with its conserved first and last residue. A D gene is named only where the DNA matches it firmly. The size field is filled for only some rows; it gives once, few, many or a size class.

TRBD1	TRBJ1-2	16	TRBV4-1	.	TGCGCCAGCAGCCAAGTTGGCAGGGGGTTTGATTATGGCTACACCTTC	CASSQVGRGFDYGYTF
.	TRBJ2-2	12	TRBV10-1	.	TGCGCCAGCGCCGGGGCGGCCGGGGAGCTGTTTTTT	CASAGAAGELFF
TRBD1	TRBJ2-1	17	TRBV28	few	TGTGCCAGCAGTTTCCCCGGACAGGGGGCGCAAAACAATGAGCAGTTCTTC	CASSFPGQGAQNNEQFF
TRBD1	TRBJ2-3	16	TRBV12-3/TRBV12-4	.	TGTGCCAGCCGCCTGGACAGGGGATTTAGCACGGATACGCAGTATTTT	CASRLDRGFSTDTQYF
TRBD1	TRBJ1-2	13	TRBV7-2	many	TGTGCCAGCAGCCCCGGGACAGGGTATGGCTACACCTTC	CASSPGTGYGYTF
.	TRBJ2-2	18	TRBV24-1	few	TGTGCCACCAGTGACCCCCAACTGCGGGGGCCAAACACCGGGGAGCTGTTTTTT	CATSDPQLRGPNTGELFF
TRBD1	TRBJ2-3	14	TRBV29-1	.	TGCAGCGCGACCGGGACAGAAAGCACAGATACGCAGTATTTT	CSATGTESTDTQYF
TRBD1	TRBJ1-5	15	TRBV3-1	.	TGTGCCAGCAGCCAAGGGGGACAGGGCATTCAGCCCCAGCATTTT	CASSQGGQGIQPQHF
TRBD1	TRBJ2-7	15	TRBV24-1	.	TGTGCCACCAGTGACCCCGGGACAGGGAGTAACGAGCAGTACTTC	CATSDPGTGSNEQYF
.	TRBJ2-1	15	TRBV12-5	once	TGTGCTAGTGTCCCCGCCGGCGCCGGGAACAATGAGCAGTTCTTC	CASVPAGAGNNEQFF
.	TRBJ2-2	17	TRBV14	.	TGTGCCAGCAGCCCCAGATCCCCGGGACTCAACACCGGGGAGCTGTTTTTT	CASSPRSPGLNTGELFF
.	TRBJ2-7	14	TRBV6-1	.	TGTCCCAGCAGAGAAGAGGGCTTCTCCTACGAGCAGTACTTC	CPSREEGFSYEQYF
.	TRBJ1-5	13	TRBV24-1	.	TGTGCCACCAGTGATTGGGGGGGTCAGCCCCAGCATTTT	CATSDWGGQPQHF
TRBD2	TRBJ2-5	14	TRBV2	.	TGTGCCAGCAGGCCGGGACTAGCTAGCGAGACCCAGTACTTC	CASRPGLASETQYF
TRBD1	TRBJ1-2	13	TRBV29-1	.	TGCAGCGTTGAGTTACAGGGGTACTATGGCTACACCTTC	CSVELQGYYGYTF
.	TRBJ2-7	14	TRBV29-1	.	TGCAGCGTTGAAGCTCAGGGCAGGCCCTACGAGCAGTACTTC	CSVEAQGRPYEQYF
.	TRBJ1-3	15	TRBV9	.	TGTGCCAGCAGCGTAGATCTCGCCTCTGGAGGCACCATATATTTT	CASSVDLASGGTIYF